This record concerns one TCR beta chain sequence. This entry is derived from a study of T cell changes during pregnancy in multiple sclerosis. Clones were sequenced by immunoSEQ multiplex PCR, and TCRdb holds only the in-frame ones, with some missing. The data show approximately 92,000 clones, about 94% seen once. The sequences come from peripheral blood, collected after pregnancy. The clonotype comes from a female donor with multiple sclerosis, enrolled in a pregnancy study.

The CDR3 DNA reads as TGTGCCAGCAGCCTCGGGTCGAGCACTGAAGCTTTCTTT. It is translated as CASSLGSSTEAFF. The V call is TRBV7-8, the J call TRBJ1-1; no definite D call. CDR1 and CDR2 (germline): SGHVS, FQNEAQ. This CDR3 has 13 amino acids. Trimming stripped 5 bases from V and 4 bases from J, with 11 bases between.